The 8 T cell receptor beta chains listed next were all sequenced from one sample in a study of T-cell reconstitution after alpha-beta-depleted transplantation in children. Unique molecular identifiers were incorporated into the prepared TCRbeta library. TCRdb reanalysed the PCR reads using MiXCR and keeps one entry per CDR3 protein. The sample has approximately 500,000 distinct CDR3 sequences, roughly a tenth seen once. Sample: PBMCs, taken before TCRalphabeta/CD19-depleted stem cell transplant. All receptors derive from a child younger than 10 with inherited bone marrow failure, due to receive a stem cell transplant.

This clonotype was found a few times. The rearrangement uses TRBV19 and TRBJ1-1; 8 bases line up with TRBD1. Germline CDR1 reads LNHDA; CDR2 reads SQIVND (reference sequence). Trimming cost V 8 bases and J 5 bases; bases outside gene matches: 10. The CDR3 is 14 amino acids. The CDR3: CASSGPHRGTEAFF. The CDR3 DNA is TGTGCCAGTTCCGGACCCCACAGGGGGACTGAAGCTTTCTTT.

In DNA form, the CDR3 reads TGTGCCAGCAGCTCCCGCCCCGGACAGGGGAACTATGGCTACACCTTC. This sequence encodes CASSSRPGQGNYGYTF. The chain uses TRBV7-2 and TRBJ1-2; 9 positions agree with TRBD1. This CDR3 is 16 amino acids long. In germline, CDR1 is SGHTA, CDR2 FQGNSA. V trimming: 4 bases; J trimming: 2 bases; junction bases outside the gene matches: 8.

The table lists this clonotype with many counts. The chain uses TRBV9 and TRBJ1-2; TRBD1 matches 7 bases. Germline V gene lookup returns CDR1 SGDLS and CDR2 YYNGEE. This CDR3 has 14 residues. The V gene end was trimmed by 0 bases and the J gene end by 5 bases; junction bases not matched to a gene: 4. CDR3 bases: TGTGCCAGCAGCGTAGGGGACAGCACATATGGCTACACCTTC. Protein product: CASSVGDSTYGYTF.

This clonotype was seen a handful of times. The chain recombines TRBV2 with TRBJ2-1, with 9 bases fitting TRBD2. V lost 7 bases to trimming and J lost 8 bases; unmatched junction nucleotides: 12. Germline V gene lookup returns CDR1 SNHLY and CDR2 FYNNEI. The CDR3 covers 15 residues. This CDR3 is CASTSPGLASDEQFF. Written as DNA, the CDR3 is TGTGCCAGCACCTCTCCGGGACTAGCTTCCGATGAGCAGTTCTTC.

This clonotype has ten or more counts. The chain uses TRBV12-3 or TRBV12-4 and TRBJ2-5, with D maybe TRBD1 (5 bases). Trimming took 3 bases from V and 3 from J, leaving 14 bases between them. The CDR3 is 15 residues long. CDR3 amino acids: CASSFPQGAEETQYF. The DNA of the CDR3 is TGTGCCAGCAGTTTTCCTCAGGGTGCCGAAGAGACCCAGTACTTC.

This clonotype was recorded once. This may be a read error, as it is one base from a much larger clone. It is likely a read error, because the conserved phenylalanine at the end of the CDR3 is missing. The chain carries TRBV20-1 and TRBJ2-1; D may correspond to TRBD1 or TRBD2 (5 bases each). Trimming removed 3 bases from V and 10 bases from J, with 19 bases in between. The CDR3 length is 14 residues. Germline loops: CDR1 DFQATT, CDR2 SNEGSKA (reference sequence). The CDR3 DNA follows: TGCAGTGCTAGGGGTCCCGGGACCTACGTCGAGCAGTTCTCC. It yields the protein CSARGPGTYVEQFS.

This clonotype was observed many times. This rearrangement joins TRBV4-3 to TRBJ2-2, with D tentatively TRBD1 or TRBD2 (5 bases each). Trimming removed 3 bases at V and 8 bases at J, with 22 bases between. The V gene's germline CDR1 is LGHNA and CDR2 YSLEER. The CDR3 is 17 residues long. The CDR3 reads CASSHLLLPGALGELFF. CDR3 nucleotide sequence: TGCGCCAGCAGCCATCTGCTTCTCCCCGGGGCGTTGGGGGAGCTGTTTTTT.

This clonotype occurred many times. The V call is TRBV29-1, the J call TRBJ1-1; D uncertain. The germline V gene has CDR1 SQVTM and CDR2 ANQGSEA. The V and J ends lost 4 bases and 1 base respectively, with 19 bases between them. The CDR3 length is 16 residues. Here the CDR3 reads CSVVKGADFSNTEAFF. CDR3 bases: TGCAGCGTTGTAAAAGGCGCGGACTTCTCGAACACTGAAGCTTTCTTT. The full variable domain, with the rest looked up from reference TRBV29-1 and TRBJ1-1, is SAVISQKPSRDICQRGTSLTIQCQVDSQVTMMFWYRQQPGQSLTLIATANQGSEATYESGFVIDKFPISRPNLTFSTLTVSNMSPEDSSIYLCSVVKGADFSNTEAFFGQGTRLTVV.